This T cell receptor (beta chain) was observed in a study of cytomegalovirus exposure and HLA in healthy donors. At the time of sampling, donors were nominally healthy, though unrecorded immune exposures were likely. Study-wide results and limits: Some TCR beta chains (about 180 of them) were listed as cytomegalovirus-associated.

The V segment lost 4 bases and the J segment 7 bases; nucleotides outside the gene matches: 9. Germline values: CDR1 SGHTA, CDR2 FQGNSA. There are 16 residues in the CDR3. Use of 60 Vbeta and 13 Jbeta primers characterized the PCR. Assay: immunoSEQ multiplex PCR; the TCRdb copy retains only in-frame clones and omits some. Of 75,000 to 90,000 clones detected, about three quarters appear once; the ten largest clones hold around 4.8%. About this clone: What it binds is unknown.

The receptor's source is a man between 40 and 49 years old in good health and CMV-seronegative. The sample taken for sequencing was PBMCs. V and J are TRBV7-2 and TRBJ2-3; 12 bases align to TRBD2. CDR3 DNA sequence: TGTGCCAGCAGCTCCGGGACTAGCGGGCCTACTAATACGCAGTATTTT. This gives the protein CASSSGTSGPTNTQYF.